The present T cell receptor (beta chain) was sequenced within a study of blood T cell repertoires in COVID-19. About the study: Nucleic acid was either cDNA or gDNA, and it came from T cells, B-cell-depleted T cells, or PBMCs.

In the original workflow: Quantification of nucleated cells was approximated via reference gene primer amplification. The assay was immunoSEQ multiplex PCR, and TCRdb's table has in-frame clones only and misses some. V and J calls and clone size are copied from that table; D and trimming were computed from the DNA. The sample shows 80,000 to 100,000 clones, more than 80% of them seen only once. Germline V gene lookup returns CDR1 ENHRY and CDR2 SYGVKD. V dropped 4 bases and J dropped 8; count of bases not matched to a gene: 4. The CDR3 totals 14 residues. This receptor was taken from a woman in her 70s with acute or convalescent COVID-19. The material sequenced was peripheral blood. The chain has TRBV10-3 and TRBJ1-6, with 8 bases matching TRBD1. The CDR3 loop is CAISVGTGDSPLHF. CDR3 in DNA: TGTGCCATCAGTGTCGGGACAGGTGATTCACCCCTCCACTTT.